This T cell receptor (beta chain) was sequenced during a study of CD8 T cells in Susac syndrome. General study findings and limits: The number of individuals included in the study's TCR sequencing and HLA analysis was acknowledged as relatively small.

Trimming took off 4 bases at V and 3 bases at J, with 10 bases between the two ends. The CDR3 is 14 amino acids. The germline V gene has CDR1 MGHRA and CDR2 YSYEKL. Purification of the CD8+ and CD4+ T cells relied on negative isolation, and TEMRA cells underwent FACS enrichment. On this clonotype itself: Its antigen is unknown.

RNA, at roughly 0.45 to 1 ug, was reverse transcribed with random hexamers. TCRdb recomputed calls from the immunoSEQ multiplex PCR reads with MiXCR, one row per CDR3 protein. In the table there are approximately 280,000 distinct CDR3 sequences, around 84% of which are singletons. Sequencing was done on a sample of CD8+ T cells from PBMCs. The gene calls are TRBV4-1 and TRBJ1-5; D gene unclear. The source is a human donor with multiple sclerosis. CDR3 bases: TGCGCCAGCAGCCTGGAAGAAGCCAATCAGCCCCAGCATTTT. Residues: CASSLEEANQPQHF.